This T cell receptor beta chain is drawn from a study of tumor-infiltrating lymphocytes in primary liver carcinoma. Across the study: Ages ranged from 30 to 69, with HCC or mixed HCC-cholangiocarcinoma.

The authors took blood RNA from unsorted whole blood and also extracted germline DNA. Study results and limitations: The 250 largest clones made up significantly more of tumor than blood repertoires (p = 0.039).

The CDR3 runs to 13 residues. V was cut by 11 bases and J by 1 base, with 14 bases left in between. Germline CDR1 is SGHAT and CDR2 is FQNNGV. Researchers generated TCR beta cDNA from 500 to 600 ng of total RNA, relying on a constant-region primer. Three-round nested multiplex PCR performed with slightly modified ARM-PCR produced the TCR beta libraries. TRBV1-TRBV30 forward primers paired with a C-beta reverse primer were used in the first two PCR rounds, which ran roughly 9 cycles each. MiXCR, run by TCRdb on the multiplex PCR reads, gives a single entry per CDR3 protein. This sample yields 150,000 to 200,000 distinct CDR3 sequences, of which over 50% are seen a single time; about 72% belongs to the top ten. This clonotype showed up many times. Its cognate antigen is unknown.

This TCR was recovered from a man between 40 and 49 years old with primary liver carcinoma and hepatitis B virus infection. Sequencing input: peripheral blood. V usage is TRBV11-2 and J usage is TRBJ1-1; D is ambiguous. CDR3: CASGEQSNTEAFF. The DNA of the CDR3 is TGTGCCTCCGGGGAACAGTCGAACACTGAAGCTTTCTTT.